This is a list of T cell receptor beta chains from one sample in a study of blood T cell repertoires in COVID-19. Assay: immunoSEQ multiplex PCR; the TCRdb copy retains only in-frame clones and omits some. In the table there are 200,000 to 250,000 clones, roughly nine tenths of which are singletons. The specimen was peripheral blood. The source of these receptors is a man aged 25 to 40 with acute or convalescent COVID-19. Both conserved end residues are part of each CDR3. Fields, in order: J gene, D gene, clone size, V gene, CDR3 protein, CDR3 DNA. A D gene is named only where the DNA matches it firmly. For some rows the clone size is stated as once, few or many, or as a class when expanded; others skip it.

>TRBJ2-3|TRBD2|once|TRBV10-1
CASSGLAGGTDTQYF
TGCGCCAGCAGTGGTCTAGCGGGAGGGACAGATACGCAGTATTTT
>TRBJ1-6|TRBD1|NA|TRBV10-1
CASSLTGGSPLHF
TGCGCCAGCAGCTTGACAGGGGGGTCACCCCTCCACTTT
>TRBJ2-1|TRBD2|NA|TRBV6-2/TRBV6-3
CASSRSGSGDNEQFF
TGTGCCAGCAGTAGGAGCGGGAGCGGGGACAATGAGCAGTTCTTC
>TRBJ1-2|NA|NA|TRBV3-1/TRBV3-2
CASSQSRGRGYTF
TGTGCCAGCAGCCAATCCAGGGGTAGGGGCTACACCTTC
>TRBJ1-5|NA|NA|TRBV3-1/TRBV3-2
CASSLYSPSRGNQPQHF
TGTGCCAGCAGCCTATATTCCCCGTCGCGGGGCAATCAGCCCCAGCATTTT
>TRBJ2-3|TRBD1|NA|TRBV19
CASSIGPTGVTDTQYF
TGTGCCAGTAGTATAGGGCCGACAGGGGTGACAGATACGCAGTATTTT
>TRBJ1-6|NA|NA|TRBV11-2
CASSLGSGNRNSPLHF
TGTGCCAGCAGCTTAGGGTCCGGGAATAGAAATTCACCCCTCCACTTT
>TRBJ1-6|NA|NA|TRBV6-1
CASSDNKGSPLHF
TGTGCCAGCAGTGATAATAAGGGGTCACCCCTCCACTTT
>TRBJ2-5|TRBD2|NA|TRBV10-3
CAINGGADETQYF
TGTGCCATCAACGGGGGGGCCGATGAGACCCAGTACTTC
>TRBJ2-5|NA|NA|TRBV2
CASRFGGGYQETQYF
TGTGCCAGCAGGTTTGGGGGAGGCTACCAAGAGACCCAGTACTTC
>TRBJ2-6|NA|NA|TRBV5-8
CASSLGDSYSGANVLTF
TGTGCCAGCAGCTTAGGTGACAGTTACTCTGGGGCCAACGTCCTGACTTTC
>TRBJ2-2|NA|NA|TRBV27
CASSGGLGFVGELFF
TGTGCCAGCAGTGGAGGGTTGGGATTTGTCGGGGAGCTGTTTTTT
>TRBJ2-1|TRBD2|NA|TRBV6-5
CASSPTSGGAREQFF
TGTGCCAGCAGTCCGACTAGCGGGGGGGCCCGTGAGCAGTTCTTC
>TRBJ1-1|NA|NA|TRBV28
CASSFRVPEAFF
TGTGCCAGCAGTTTCCGAGTACCTGAAGCTTTCTTT
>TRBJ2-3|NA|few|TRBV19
CASSLGLSDTQYF
TGTGCCAGTAGTTTAGGACTCTCAGATACGCAGTATTTT
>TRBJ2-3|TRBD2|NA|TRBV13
CASRDSGGANTDTQYF
TGTGCCAGCAGGGATAGCGGGGGGGCGAACACAGATACGCAGTATTTT
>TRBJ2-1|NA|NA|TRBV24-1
CATQGKANEQFF
TGTGCCACCCAGGGCAAGGCCAATGAGCAGTTCTTC
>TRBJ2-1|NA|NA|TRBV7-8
CASSLASWGAYNEQFF
TGTGCCAGCAGCTTAGCGTCTTGGGGGGCCTACAATGAGCAGTTCTTC
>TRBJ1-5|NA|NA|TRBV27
CASRGLGQPQHF
TGTGCCAGCAGGGGACTTGGGCAGCCCCAGCATTTT
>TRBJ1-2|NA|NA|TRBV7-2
CASSPLGANYGYTF
TGTGCCAGCAGCCCCCTGGGCGCAAACTATGGCTACACCTTC
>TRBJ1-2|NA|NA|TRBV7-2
CASSSGEGMRGYTF
TGTGCCAGCAGCTCCGGGGAGGGTATGAGGGGCTACACCTTC
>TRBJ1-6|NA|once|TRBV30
CAWSVLGEASPLHF
TGTGCCTGGAGTGTACTAGGGGAGGCCTCACCCCTCCACTTT
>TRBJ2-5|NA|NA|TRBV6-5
CASSYDRKGETQYF
TGTGCCAGCAGTTACGACAGAAAGGGGGAGACCCAGTACTTC
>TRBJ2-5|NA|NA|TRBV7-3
CASSPGHSQETQYF
TGTGCCAGCAGCCCGGGACATTCCCAAGAGACCCAGTACTTC
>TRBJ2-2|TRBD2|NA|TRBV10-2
CASSEVAGTANTGELFF
TGCGCCAGCAGTGAAGTAGCGGGGACCGCGAACACCGGGGAGCTGTTTTTT
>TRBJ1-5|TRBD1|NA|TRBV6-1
CASSGAQGDRNQPQHF
TGTGCCAGCAGTGGTGCGCAGGGGGATCGCAATCAGCCCCAGCATTTT
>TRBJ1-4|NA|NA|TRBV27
CASSSNFRGAKEKLFF
TGTGCCAGCAGTTCCAACTTCAGGGGCGCTAAGGAAAAACTGTTTTTT
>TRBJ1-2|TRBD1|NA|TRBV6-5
CASSQGAYGYTF
TGTGCCAGCAGCCAGGGGGCCTACGGCTACACCTTC
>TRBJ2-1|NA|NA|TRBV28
CASSFGPGFYNEQFF
NA
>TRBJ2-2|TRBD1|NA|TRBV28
CASSLVGTGNTGELFF
TGTGCCAGCAGTTTAGTCGGGACAGGGAACACCGGGGAGCTGTTTTTT
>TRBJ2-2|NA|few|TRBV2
CASRFTGELFF
TGTGCCAGCCGGTTTACCGGGGAGCTGTTTTTT
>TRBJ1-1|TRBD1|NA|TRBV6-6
CASSYIGQGPEAFF
TGTGCCAGCAGTTATATAGGACAGGGCCCTGAAGCTTTCTTT
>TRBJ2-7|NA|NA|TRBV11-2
CASSLQGYEQYF
TGTGCCAGCAGCTTGCAGGGCTACGAGCAGTACTTC
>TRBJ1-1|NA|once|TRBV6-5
CASRQTHTEAFF
TGTGCCAGCAGACAGACGCACACTGAAGCTTTCTTT
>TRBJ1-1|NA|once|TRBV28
CASNFPAEGHTEAFF
TGTGCCAGCAACTTCCCGGCGGAGGGGCACACTGAAGCTTTCTTT
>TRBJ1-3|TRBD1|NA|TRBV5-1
CASSPEQGGNTIYF
TGCGCCAGCAGCCCGGAACAGGGGGGAAACACCATATATTTT
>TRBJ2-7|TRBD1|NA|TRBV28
CASRRKTGATYEQYF
TGTGCCAGCAGGCGCAAGACAGGGGCGACCTACGAGCAGTACTTC
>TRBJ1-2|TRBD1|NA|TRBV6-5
CASRGTGVHYGYTF
TGTGCCAGCAGAGGGACAGGGGTTCACTATGGCTACACCTTC
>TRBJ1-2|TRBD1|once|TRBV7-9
CASSRTGERYGYTF
TGTGCCAGCAGCCGGACAGGGGAACGGTATGGCTACACCTTC
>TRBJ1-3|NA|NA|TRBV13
CASSPDTISGNTIYF
TGTGCCAGCAGCCCGGACACTATCTCTGGAAACACCATATATTTT
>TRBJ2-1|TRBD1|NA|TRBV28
CASSLFGQGRNNEQFF
TGTGCCAGCAGTTTATTTGGACAGGGGCGAAACAATGAGCAGTTCTTC
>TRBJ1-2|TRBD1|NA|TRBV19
CASSIRQGYYTF
TGTGCCAGTAGTATAAGACAGGGATACTACACCTTC
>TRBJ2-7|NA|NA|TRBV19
CASSQGTYEQYF
TGTGCCAGTAGTCAGGGGACCTACGAGCAGTACTTC
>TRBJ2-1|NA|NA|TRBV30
CAWSEQGDEQFF
TGTGCCTGGAGTGAACAGGGTGATGAGCAGTTCTTC
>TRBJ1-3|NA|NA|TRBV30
CAWTTMGNTIYF
TGTGCCTGGACAACTATGGGAAACACCATATATTTT
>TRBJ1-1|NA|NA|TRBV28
CASSSGEKAFF
TGTGCCAGCTCCTCGGGAGAAAAAGCTTTCTTT
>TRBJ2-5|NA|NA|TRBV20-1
CSARTGGTQYF
TGCAGTGCTAGGACAGGCGGGACCCAGTACTTC
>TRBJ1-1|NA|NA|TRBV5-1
CASSSGHLNTEAFF
TGCGCCAGCAGCTCGGGACACTTGAACACTGAAGCTTTCTTT
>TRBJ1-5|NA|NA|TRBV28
CASRIQGSNQPQHF
TGTGCCAGCAGGATACAGGGTAGCAATCAGCCCCAGCATTTT
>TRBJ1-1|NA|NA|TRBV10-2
CASSAYTEAFF
TGCGCCAGCAGTGCATACACTGAAGCTTTCTTT
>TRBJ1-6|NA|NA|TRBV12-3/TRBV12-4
CASSLGGSPLHF
TGTGCCAGCAGTTTGGGGGGATCACCCCTCCACTTT
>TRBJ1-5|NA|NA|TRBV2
CASKSSNQPQHF
TGTGCCAGCAAGAGCAGCAATCAGCCCCAGCATTTT
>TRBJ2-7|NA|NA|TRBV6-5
CASSYSHRAYEQYF
TGTGCCAGCAGTTACTCGCACAGGGCCTACGAGCAGTACTTC
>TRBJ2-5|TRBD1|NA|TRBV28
CASSASTGGGKTQYF
TGTGCCAGTAGCGCCTCAACAGGGGGCGGGAAGACCCAGTACTTC
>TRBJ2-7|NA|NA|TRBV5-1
CASSDTGSKYEQYF
TGCGCCAGCAGCGATACGGGGAGTAAATACGAGCAGTACTTC
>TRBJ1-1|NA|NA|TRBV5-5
CASTPVGQTNTEAFF
TGTGCCAGCACCCCCGTTGGACAGACGAACACTGAAGCTTTCTTT
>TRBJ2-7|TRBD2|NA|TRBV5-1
CASSTSGGRSYEQYF
TGCGCCAGCAGCACTAGCGGGGGCCGCTCCTACGAGCAGTACTTC